Below are 12 T cell receptor beta chains sequenced from a single sample in a study of T cells after yellow fever vaccination. TCRdb re-called the 5' RACE reads through MiXCR, storing one row per CDR3 protein. The data hold around 340,000 distinct CDR3 sequences, with approximately 12% observed a single time. The sample here was CD4+ T cells sorted from PBMCs, taken 15 days after the yellow fever booster vaccination. These receptors were collected from a man between 18 and 29 years old who received the YFV17D yellow fever vaccine.

This clonotype was found many times. The genes are TRBV6-2 or TRBV6-3 and TRBJ2-7, with D possibly TRBD1 on 6 matching bases. The CDR3 sequence is 12 residues long. CDR1 and CDR2 from the germline V gene are MNHEY and SVGEGT. Trimming left V 6 bases short and J 7 bases short, with 13 bases between. This CDR3 reads CASREHTGEQYV. CDR3 DNA: TGTGCCAGCAGAGAACACACAGGGGAGCAGTACGTC.

The chain combines TRBV5-1 with TRBJ2-5; D gene uncertain. This CDR3 is 15 amino acids long. Trimming shortened V by 1 base and J by 3 bases, and 13 bases separated the two germline ends. Germline V gene sequence: CDR1 SGHRS, CDR2 YFSETQ. CDR3 in amino acids: CASSLWMAREETQYF. The DNA for the CDR3 is TGCGCCAGCAGCTTGTGGATGGCAAGGGAAGAGACCCAGTACTTC. Full variable domain (rest looked up from reference TRBV5-1 and TRBJ2-5): KAGVTQTPRYLIKTRGQQVTLSCSPISGHRSVSWYQQTPGQGLQFLFEYFSETQRNKGNFPGRFSGRQFSNSRSEMNVSTLELGDSALYLCASSLWMAREETQYFGPGTRLLVL.

This clonotype has at least ten counts. The chain recombines TRBV11-2 with TRBJ2-7; D uncertain. CDR1 and CDR2 from the germline V gene are SGHAT and FQNNGV. Between the trimmed V and J ends, which lost 0 bases and 4 bases, there was a span of 13 bases. The CDR3 has 15 amino acids. The DNA for the CDR3 is TGTGCCAGCAGCTTAGATCATGGCAGTCCATACGAGCAGTACGTC. Translation: CASSLDHGSPYEQYV.

The chain recombines TRBV10-3 with TRBJ1-5; no reliable D call. The V end lost 4 bases, the J end lost 5 bases, and 6 bases lay between the germline ends. Germline CDR1 and CDR2: ENHRY and SYGVKD. The CDR3 is made up of 12 amino acids. This CDR3 reads CAISGNDQPQHF. The CDR3 nucleotides read TGTGCCATCAGTGGGAACGATCAGCCCCAGCATTTT.

This clonotype was found a few times. The chain joins TRBV28 to TRBJ2-7; D may match TRBD1 or TRBD2 (5 bases each). The CDR3 is 14 residues long. Germline CDR1 reads MDHEN; CDR2 reads SYDVKM. V was trimmed by 6 bases and J by 5 bases, leaving 17 bases between them. The CDR3 nucleotides are TGTGCCAGCAGCTCCGGGACGACCCTTAACGAGCAGTACGTC. Amino acids: CASSSGTTLNEQYV.

This clonotype was observed a handful of times. The chain is built from TRBV9 and TRBJ2-6; D is ambiguous. From germline, CDR1 is SGDLS and CDR2 YYNGEE. There are 16 residues in the CDR3. V dropped 0 bases and J dropped 4 bases, with 11 bases sitting between them. The CDR3 DNA reads as TGTGCCAGCAGCGTAGGGCAGCACTCCGGGGCCAACGTCCTGACTTTC. It is translated as CASSVGQHSGANVLTF. Complete variable domain (other parts from reference TRBV9 and TRBJ2-6): DSGVTQTPKHLITATGQRVTLRCSPRSGDLSVYWYQQSLDQGLQFLIQYYNGEERAKGNILERFSAQQFPDLHSELNLSSLELGDSALYFCASSVGQHSGANVLTFGAGSRLTVL.

The chain couples TRBV20-1 to TRBJ1-5; D might be TRBD1 (5 bases). V was pared by 6 bases and J by 9 bases, with 12 bases between. The CDR3 extends over 11 amino acids. Per germline, CDR1 DFQATT and CDR2 SNEGSKA (reference sequence). In DNA form, the CDR3 reads TGCAGTGCAAAAGGGGCGCCGCCCCAGCATTTT. Protein product: CSAKGAPPQHF.

V usage is TRBV12-3 or TRBV12-4 and J usage is TRBJ2-4; a possible D gene is TRBD2 (5 bases). This CDR3 region has 16 residues. V was clipped by 0 bases and J by 5 bases, with 14 bases between them. CDR3 amino acids: CASSLADGVAENIQYF. The CDR3, as DNA: TGTGCCAGCAGTTTAGCAGACGGGGTGGCGGAAAACATTCAGTACTTC.

The rearrangement uses TRBV24-1 and TRBJ2-1, with a tentative D call TRBD1 (6 bases). This CDR3 comprises 16 residues. V was trimmed by 4 bases and J by 0 bases, leaving 12 bases between them. Germline CDR1 and CDR2: KGHDR and SFDVKD. This CDR3 is CATSEPTGSSYNEQFF. DNA for the CDR3: TGTGCCACCAGTGAACCCACAGGGAGCTCCTACAATGAGCAGTTCTTC.

Many counts were recorded for this clonotype. This chain links TRBV7-2 with TRBJ2-4; 7 bases match TRBD2. Germline trimming cut 0 bases from V and 5 bases from J; bases unmatched to any gene: 1. The germline gives CDR1 SGHTA, CDR2 FQGNSA. The CDR3 loop spans 14 amino acids. DNA of the CDR3: TGTGCCAGCAGCTTAGCGGGGGGGGAAAACATTCAGTACTTC. Its translation is CASSLAGGENIQYF.

The V and J genes are TRBV5-1 and TRBJ2-1; D not resolved. Trimming cost V 3 bases and J 3 bases, with 10 bases left between them. Germline assignment: CDR1 SGHRS and CDR2 YFSETQ. CDR3 size: 14 residues. The CDR3 sequence: CASSWVPGYNEQFF. The CDR3 region has the DNA TGCGCCAGCAGCTGGGTTCCCGGCTACAATGAGCAGTTCTTC. The complete variable domain, with remaining parts taken from reference TRBV5-1 and TRBJ2-1, reads KAGVTQTPRYLIKTRGQQVTLSCSPISGHRSVSWYQQTPGQGLQFLFEYFSETQRNKGNFPGRFSGRQFSNSRSEMNVSTLELGDSALYLCASSWVPGYNEQFFGPGTRLTVL.

The chain combines TRBV7-8 with TRBJ2-1; 7 nucleotides align to TRBD1. The CDR3 has 15 amino acids. Germline V lookup: CDR1 SGHVS, CDR2 FQNEAQ. The V and J ends lost 5 bases and 0 bases, in that order; junction bases with no gene match: 4. The CDR3 is CASSPRTGSYNEQFF. The CDR3, as DNA: TGTGCCAGCAGCCCAAGGACAGGCTCCTACAATGAGCAGTTCTTC.